This entry lists 27 T cell receptor beta chains sequenced from one sample in a study of cytomegalovirus exposure and HLA in healthy donors. TCRdb's table, derived via immunoSEQ multiplex PCR, lists solely in-frame clones and lacks some. The sample yields under 200,000 clones, roughly 89% seen once. Sample: PBMCs. The receptor set was obtained from a woman aged 18-29 years in good health and CMV-seropositive.

This rearrangement joins TRBV14 to TRBJ1-1; the D is unclear. The CDR3 is 14 amino acids. Looked up from germline, CDR1 is SGHDN and CDR2 is FVKESK. Trimming removed 0 bases at V and 0 bases at J, with 5 bases between. The CDR3 sequence: CASSQDPMNTEAFF. CDR3 in DNA: TGTGCCAGCAGCCAAGATCCCATGAACACTGAAGCTTTCTTT.

V usage is TRBV5-1 and J usage is TRBJ1-4; no reliable D call. The ends were cut back, 4 bases at V and 4 bases at J, with 11 bases in the middle. This CDR3 spans 14 amino acids. Germline CDR1 reads SGHRS; CDR2 reads YFSETQ. CDR3 DNA sequence: TGCGCCAGCAGCCTAGCGGCAGATAATGAAAAACTGTTTTTT. Encoded protein: CASSLAADNEKLFF.

J is TRBJ2-3 and V is TRBV7-2; the D gene is possibly TRBD2 (5 bases). This CDR3 has 12 residues. Germline CDR1 is SGHTA and CDR2 is FQGNSA. V lost 3 bases, J lost 6 bases, and 7 bases lay in between. CDR3 loop: CASSLDLDTQYF. As DNA, the CDR3 is TGTGCCAGCAGCTTGGACTTGGATACGCAGTATTTT.

This clone was seen a few times. The chain is built from TRBV10-3 and TRBJ1-2; TRBD1 matches at 9 bases. CDR1 is ENHRY and CDR2 is SYGVKD in the germline V gene. V was pared by 0 bases and J by 4 bases, with 9 bases of the junction left unmatched. CDR3 length equals 17 residues. CDR3 bases: TGTGCCATCAGTGAGTCCCCCGGGACAGGGACTCCCTATGGCTACACCTTC. Its protein product is CAISESPGTGTPYGYTF.

This rearrangement joins TRBV11-1 to TRBJ1-1, with 7 bases lining up with TRBD1. The J segment lost 1 base and the V segment lost 5 bases, leaving 4 bases of the junction unmatched. The CDR3 is made up of 14 amino acids. The germline CDR1 and CDR2 sequences are SGHAT and FQDESV (reference sequence). This CDR3 is CASSLGTANTEAFF. In DNA, the CDR3 is TGTGCCAGCAGCCTAGGGACAGCGAACACTGAAGCTTTCTTT.

The V gene is TRBV25-1, the J gene TRBJ2-5; D is possibly TRBD2 (5 bases). CDR1 MGHDK and CDR2 SYGVNS come from the germline V gene. Between the trimmed V and J ends, which lost 2 bases and 2 bases, there was a span of 15 bases. This CDR3 comprises 16 residues. The CDR3 region is CASSEGMRAFQETQYF. The CDR3 DNA is TGTGCCAGCAGTGAAGGAATGAGGGCCTTTCAAGAGACCCAGTACTTC. Supplemented by reference TRBV25-1 and TRBJ2-5, the full variable domain reads EADIYQTPRYLVIGTGKKITLECSQTMGHDKMYWYQQDPGMELHLIHYSYGVNSTEKGDLSSESTVSRIRTEHFPLTLESARPSHTSQYLCASSEGMRAFQETQYFGPGTRLLVL.

This clone was seen just once. The V and J genes are TRBV28 and TRBJ1-2, with 7 nucleotides matching TRBD1. Unmatched junction bases numbered 21, after V lost 6 bases and J lost 5 bases. The CDR3 contains 18 residues. From germline, CDR1 is MDHEN and CDR2 SYDVKM. As DNA, the CDR3 is TGTGCCAGCAGGTCCCCTGGTGCCTCCGAGGGACAGCTATATGGCTACACCTTC. Translation: CASRSPGASEGQLYGYTF.

The CDR3 here is CASSLEPTGTKNIQYF. In nucleotides, the CDR3 is TGCGCCAGCAGCTTGGAACCCACAGGGACCAAAAACATTCAGTACTTC. The chain uses TRBV5-1 and TRBJ2-4, with a tentative D call TRBD1 (6 bases). Germline assignment: CDR1 SGHRS and CDR2 YFSETQ. The CDR3 covers 16 residues. V dropped 0 bases and J dropped 2 bases, with 12 bases sitting between them.

V gene TRBV5-1 combines with J gene TRBJ2-5, with TRBD1 matching over 9 bases. The J segment lost 7 bases and the V segment lost 7 bases, leaving 11 bases of the junction unmatched. The germline V gene has CDR1 SGHRS and CDR2 YFSETQ. This CDR3 contains 14 residues. The CDR3 bases are TGCGCCAGCGGTGGGGGGGACAGGGAGAGGACCCAGTACTTC. This codes for CASGGGDRERTQYF.

The V gene is TRBV18, the J gene TRBJ1-4; 8 bases map to TRBD1. J was trimmed by 0 bases and V by 3 bases; bases with no gene match: 15. CDR3 length equals 20 residues. CDR1 and CDR2 (germline): KGHSH, LQKENI. The chain's CDR3 is CASSPTGVGREVATNEKLFF. CDR3 bases: TGTGCCAGCTCACCGACAGGGGTTGGCAGGGAGGTCGCAACTAATGAAAAACTGTTTTTT.

This chain connects TRBV4-3 to TRBJ2-2; the D gene is possibly TRBD1 (5 bases). Germline V gene data show CDR1 as LGHNA and CDR2 as YSLEER. V gave up 0 bases and J gave up 9 bases, with 8 bases separating them. The CDR3 consists of 13 residues. CDR3 in DNA: TGCGCCAGCAGCCAAGACCAGGGTAGGGAGCTGTTTTTT. This encodes CASSQDQGRELFF.

The chain uses TRBV2 and TRBJ2-7, with D perhaps matching TRBD1 (6 bases). The CDR3 totals 12 residues. Trimming cost V 4 bases and J 2 bases, with 6 bases left between them. Germline V gene sequence: CDR1 SNHLY, CDR2 FYNNEI. CDR3: CASSGTAYEQYF. The CDR3 region has the DNA TGTGCCAGCAGTGGGACAGCCTACGAGCAGTACTTC.

This rearrangement joins TRBV10-1 to TRBJ1-1; no firm D call. The germline gives CDR1 WNHNN, CDR2 SYGVQD (reference sequence). CDR3 length: 13 amino acids. V lost 6 bases, J lost 0 bases, and 8 bases lay in between. CDR3 amino acids: CASRSSLNTEAFF. The CDR3 DNA follows: TGCGCCAGCAGATCGAGCTTGAACACTGAAGCTTTCTTT.

The chain has TRBV11-2 and TRBJ1-1; 8 positions match TRBD1. V shed 3 bases and J 0 bases; nucleotides not matched to a gene: 6. The CDR3 totals 16 residues. Germline lookup yields CDR1 SGHAT and CDR2 FQNNGV. CDR3 loop: CASSFGAGGMNTEAFF. The CDR3 DNA reads TGTGCCAGCAGCTTCGGCGCAGGGGGCATGAACACTGAAGCTTTCTTT.

The gene calls are TRBV10-2 and TRBJ2-1, with 9 positions matching TRBD1. This CDR3 is built from 13 residues. J lost 8 bases, V lost 3 bases, and 2 bases had no gene match. Germline-derived CDR1 and CDR2 are WSHSY and SAAADI. The CDR3 DNA follows: TGCGCCAGCAGTGAACAGGGGGCGTATGAGCAGTTCTTC. Amino acid sequence: CASSEQGAYEQFF.

This chain connects TRBV9 to TRBJ1-1; D not certain. The germline V gene encodes CDR1 SGDLS and CDR2 YYNGEE. The CDR3 length is 14 residues. Trimming took off 1 base at V and 1 base at J, with 8 bases between the two ends. CDR3 protein: CASSVFPSNTEAFF. CDR3 sequence (DNA): TGTGCCAGCAGCGTATTCCCGTCGAACACTGAAGCTTTCTTT.

The rearrangement links TRBV27 to TRBJ2-7; TRBD1 matches 10 bases. The CDR3 length is 15 residues. V shed 5 bases and J 4 bases; nucleotides not matched to a gene: 8. Germline V gene sequence: CDR1 MNHEY, CDR2 SMNVEV (reference sequence). CDR3 region: CASSKTGQGLYEQYF. For the CDR3, the DNA is TGTGCCAGCAGTAAGACGGGACAGGGGTTATACGAGCAGTACTTC.

J is TRBJ2-2 and V is TRBV9; no clear D gene. The V and J ends lost 3 bases and 5 bases respectively, with 14 bases between them. The CDR3 has 15 residues. Germline V gene sequence: CDR1 SGDLS, CDR2 YYNGEE. In DNA form, the CDR3 reads TGTGCCAGCAGCGGGTGGGCAAAGAGAACCGGGGAGCTGTTTTTT. It encodes CASSGWAKRTGELFF.

The chain carries TRBV11-3 and TRBJ1-1; a weak D match, TRBD1 (6 bases). V was cut by 1 base and J by 3 bases, with 6 bases left in between. CDR3 length: 13 residues. Germline V lookup: CDR1 SGHNT, CDR2 YENEEA. The CDR3 nucleotides are TGTGCCAGCAGCTTAGCAGGGGACACTGAAGCTTTCTTT. It codes for CASSLAGDTEAFF.

This chain connects TRBV11-2 to TRBJ2-2, with 10 nucleotides matching TRBD1. The J segment lost 1 base and the V segment lost 4 bases, leaving 0 bases of the junction unmatched. Looked up from germline, CDR1 is SGHAT and CDR2 is FQNNGV. This CDR3 is built from 15 residues. The DNA of the CDR3 is TGTGCCAGCAGCTGGGACAGGGGGAACACCGGGGAGCTGTTTTTT. This encodes CASSWDRGNTGELFF.

The J gene is TRBJ2-7, the V gene TRBV7-9; possibly TRBD1 for D (6 bases). The CDR3 covers 16 residues. The V end lost 2 bases, the J end lost 1 base, and 15 bases lay between the germline ends. Per germline, CDR1 SEHNR and CDR2 FQNEAQ (reference sequence). The CDR3 DNA sequence: TGTGCCAGCAGCTTATTTGGGGGCAAAAATTCCTACGAGCAGTACTTC. It is translated as CASSLFGGKNSYEQYF. Based on the CDR3 plus reference TRBV7-9 and TRBJ2-7, the full variable domain is DTGVSQNPRHKITKRGQNVTFRCDPISEHNRLYWYRQTLGQGPEFLTYFQNEAQLEKSRLLSDRFSAERPKGSFSTLEIQRTEQGDSAMYLCASSLFGGKNSYEQYFGPGTRLTVT.

The chain recombines TRBV4-1 with TRBJ1-2, with unresolved D. In germline, CDR1 is MGHRA, CDR2 YSYEKL. This CDR3 has 14 amino acids. V was cut by 4 bases and J by 2 bases, with 11 bases left in between. The CDR3: CASSRQAGNYGYTF. The CDR3 DNA sequence: TGCGCCAGCAGCCGCCAGGCAGGAAACTATGGCTACACCTTC.

Concerning this clone itself: A read error may produce the germline difference seen at one junction end. The chain couples TRBV29-1 to TRBJ2-2; D is unclear. Germline CDR1 and CDR2: SQVTM and ANQGSEA. CDR3 length: 12 amino acids. CDR3 region: CSVPVDTEELFF. The CDR3 DNA is TGCAGCGTACCAGTAGACACCGAGGAGCTGTTTTTT.

The chain combines TRBV9 with TRBJ2-2; D gene uncertain. The V gene's germline CDR1 is SGDLS and CDR2 YYNGEE. V was cut by 6 bases and J by 6 bases, with 9 bases left in between. This CDR3 has 12 amino acids. The CDR3 DNA follows: TGTGCCAGCACCAAAGCCCCCGGGGAGCTGTTTTTT. It specifies CASTKAPGELFF. The full variable domain, its missing parts supplied by reference TRBV9 and TRBJ2-2, is DSGVTQTPKHLITATGQRVTLRCSPRSGDLSVYWYQQSLDQGLQFLIQYYNGEERAKGNILERFSAQQFPDLHSELNLSSLELGDSALYFCASTKAPGELFFGEGSRLTVL.

The J gene is TRBJ2-2, the V gene TRBV27; 9 bases align to TRBD1. Germline V CDR1 and CDR2: MNHEY, SMNVEV (reference sequence). This CDR3 spans 15 amino acids. V gave up 2 bases and J gave up 6 bases; unmatched junction bases: 4. In DNA form, the CDR3 reads TGTGCCAGCAGTTTAGAGACAGGGGGACCCGGGGAGCTGTTTTTT. As protein: CASSLETGGPGELFF.

The V gene is TRBV6-1, the J gene TRBJ2-3; 8 bases fit TRBD2. CDR1 is MNHNS, CDR2 SASEGT, per germline. V dropped 3 bases and J dropped 5; count of bases not matched to a gene: 10. The CDR3 has 16 residues. CDR3 in DNA: TGTGCCAGCAGTGATACGCAGGGACTAGTGATAGATACGCAGTATTTT. Its translation: CASSDTQGLVIDTQYF.

This clone was observed once. This chain links TRBV4-1 with TRBJ2-7; weak D call: TRBD2 (6 bases). The germline V gene encodes CDR1 MGHRA and CDR2 YSYEKL. The CDR3 runs 16 residues. V gave up 2 bases and J gave up 6 bases, with 20 bases separating them. The CDR3 loop is CASSQLTSGARGEQYF. CDR3 nucleotides: TGCGCCAGCAGCCAACTTACCTCGGGAGCTCGGGGCGAGCAGTACTTC.